Listed here is a single TCR beta chain. This clone was counted a few times. This receptor's antigen is unknown. No base quality information exists; no much larger clone differs at one position. These data originate in a study of blood T cell repertoires in COVID-19 (TCRdb year 2020). Regarding the complete study: Collaborator samples came from the United States, Italy and Spain and covered acute and convalescent phases of COVID-19. The material from the prospective study consisted of cDNA or gDNA derived from T cells, B-cell-depleted T cells, or PBMCs. Deeply sampled blood TCRbeta repertoires from subjects exposed to, actively infected with, or recovered from COVID-19 were included in the dataset. A freely available public database, intended as a resource for researchers studying the immune response to SARS-CoV-2, is where the repertoires were released. Samples were obtained from the ongoing ImmuneRACE study (first 160 participants) and from 1,254 subjects provided by 6 global collaborators. Sample metadata almost always included a de-identified subject ID, COVID-19 status, age in years and sex. Where available, HLA class I and class II types were taken from metadata supplied by the sample provider and were not determined by assay-based typing.

The investigation overall reported the following: The amount of clinical and demographic metadata varied by source and participant and was provided uncurated.

One collaborating source in Seattle enrolled patients during active infection and followed them longitudinally through the course of disease. Each collaborating institution followed its own protocols to collect whole blood in K2EDTA tubes. For TCRbeta analysis, collaborator samples were shipped as frozen whole blood, as isolated PBMCs, or as DNA extracted from either sample type. V sheds 1 base and J sheds 7 bases, leaving 10 bases between their ends. Taken from the germline V gene, the CDR1 and CDR2 loops are SGHTA and FQGNSA. From its cysteine to its phenylalanine, the CDR3 spans 13 amino acids. Only the CDR3 portion is preserved as DNA: 39 bases, with reading frame beginning at the first base. TCRbeta CDR3 regions were amplified from genomic DNA by means of the immunoSEQ Assay, a bias-controlled multiplex PCR. Per the original workflow: Nucleated cell counts per sample were estimated from amplification of reference gene primers within the assay. To quantify the absolute abundance of each unique TCRbeta CDR3 rearrangement, sequence reads were collapsed and filtered. Productive Simpson clonality was computed per sample as the square root of Simpson's diversity index over productive rearrangements. This immuneACCESS table, as held by TCRdb, lists in-frame sequences with V and J called but not all clones. Of the missing ones, under half trace to an unresolved V gene in checked studies; the others have no known cause. V and J calls and clone size are as listed in that table; D and trimming were resolved from the DNA. This sample has approximately 170,000 clones in its table, and about 92% of those were observed once. Less than 2% of the sample lies in the top ten.

This chain is built from TRBV7-2 and TRBJ1-1; the D gene remains uncertain. The source is a woman aged 55-69 years with COVID-19, enrolled during active disease. The specimen was peripheral blood. At the DNA level, the sequence is TGTGCCAGCAGCTTAGGGTCGCGCCGTGAAGCTTTCTTT. This translates into CASSLGSRREAFF.